This T cell receptor (beta chain) was captured by sequencing in a study of pediatric ulcerative colitis. Findings and limits, study-wide: This repertoire reflects total lymphocytes rather than subpopulations like regulatory T cells. In rectum, acute severe colitis had expanded clones and less diversity. Two patients had blood samples with substantially reduced template counts. No controls had the two rectal clonotypes shared by ulcerative colitis patients.

As to this clone: The antigen remains undetermined.

TCRdb's copy holds only in-frame clones and misses some; the assay was immunoSEQ multiplex PCR. The sample yields 17,000 or so clones, around 70% seen once. One to two pinch biopsies were taken from the rectum during colonoscopy. This receptor was taken from a girl under 18 with moderate ulcerative colitis. Material for sequencing was gut tissue.

Written as DNA, the CDR3 is TGCGCCAGCAGCAGGGGACAGGGGCTTGATGAGCAGTTCTTC. Its translation: CASSRGQGLDEQFF. The chain couples TRBV5-1 to TRBJ2-1; 10 bases fit TRBD1. From germline, CDR1 is SGHRS and CDR2 YFSETQ. The CDR3 length is 14 residues. The trim removed 4 bases at V and 8 bases at J, leaving 6 bases unmatched.